Presented here are 18 T cell receptor beta chains from one specimen sequenced in a study of shared clonotypes between healthy human individuals. The protocol was immunoSEQ multiplex PCR, while the TCRdb copy is restricted to in-frame clones and leaves out a portion. Among about 680,000 clones listed, around 92% were seen once. Naive CD8 cells, CD45RO-negative and positively selected for CCR7, excluded terminally differentiated effector memory CD45RA+ cells. Sequenced input: naive CD8+ T cells sorted from blood. These TCRs come from a man aged 30 to 39 in good health.

This chain connects TRBV27 to TRBJ2-7; TRBD2 matches at 10 bases. Germline trimming cut 3 bases from V and 6 bases from J; bases unmatched to any gene: 11. CDR1 MNHEY and CDR2 SMNVEV come from the germline V gene (reference sequence). The CDR3 extends over 16 amino acids. The CDR3 loop is CASSFLSTSGQAEQYF. The CDR3 nucleotides read TGTGCCAGCAGTTTCCTATCGACTAGCGGGCAAGCCGAGCAGTACTTC.

The gene calls are TRBV28 and TRBJ2-7, with TRBD2 identical over 10 bases. Trimming at V came to 3 bases and at J to 0 bases, leaving 14 bases not matched to a gene. Germline CDR1 and CDR2: MDHEN and SYDVKM. This CDR3 has 19 residues. The CDR3 DNA is TGTGCCAGCAGTTTGGCCCTGGTTATTAGCGGGAGGACCTCCTACGAGCAGTACTTC. Amino acids: CASSLALVISGRTSYEQYF.

This sequence joins TRBV5-6 and TRBJ2-7; TRBD1 aligns across 9 bases. Germline-derived CDR1 and CDR2 are SGHDT and YYEEEE. The CDR3 spans 14 residues. V lost 3 bases to trimming and J lost 4 bases; unmatched junction nucleotides: 5. CDR3 in amino acids: CASSSGTGIYEQYF. CDR3 nucleotides: TGTGCCAGCAGCTCCGGGACAGGGATATACGAGCAGTACTTC.

This clone showed up just a few times. This chain uses TRBV19 with TRBJ1-1, with 10 bases lining up with TRBD1. Germline V CDR1 and CDR2: LNHDA, SQIVND (reference sequence). The V gene end was trimmed by 9 bases and the J gene end by 1 base; junction bases not matched to a gene: 5. This CDR3 contains 14 residues. CDR3 region: CASRWTGGNTEAFF. The CDR3 region has the DNA TGTGCCAGCCGATGGACAGGGGGGAACACTGAAGCTTTCTTT.

The sample holds one count of this clone. The chain joins TRBV7-8 to TRBJ1-2; 10 bases align to TRBD1. Germline-derived CDR1 and CDR2 are SGHVS and FQNEAQ. This CDR3 is 15 amino acids long. The junction had 8 bases not matched to a gene; V was cut back by 5 bases and J by 5 bases. The CDR3 region has the DNA TGTGCCAGCAGCGAATCGGGACAGGGGTTGTATGGCTACACCTTC. The encoded protein is CASSESGQGLYGYTF.

The chain couples TRBV2 to TRBJ2-2, with a tentative D call TRBD1 (6 bases). V lost 2 bases and J 2 bases, leaving 12 bases between the germline ends. This CDR3 has 16 amino acids. Germline loops: CDR1 SNHLY, CDR2 FYNNEI. The CDR3 coding sequence is TGTGCCAGCAGTGAAACAGGACAGCACAACACCGGGGAGCTGTTTTTT. Residues: CASSETGQHNTGELFF.

The chain employs TRBV5-4 and TRBJ2-1; 11 positions match TRBD2. After removal of 0 bases from V and 8 bases from J, the junction contained 7 bases not matched to a gene. The germline CDR1 and CDR2 sequences are SGHNT and YYREEE (reference sequence). The CDR3 totals 16 residues. CDR3 protein: CASSLGLAGQKDEQFF. The CDR3 DNA reads as TGTGCCAGCAGCTTGGGACTAGCGGGACAAAAAGATGAGCAGTTCTTC.

This rearrangement joins TRBV27 to TRBJ2-7; D tentatively reads TRBD1 or TRBD2 (5 bases each). The germline V and J ends were trimmed by 1 base and 2 bases, with 15 bases remaining between them. CDR1 and CDR2 (germline): MNHEY, SMNVEV (reference sequence). CDR3 length: 16 residues. The CDR3 spells CASSLLGTVGPYEQYF. CDR3 nucleotides: TGTGCCAGCAGTTTATTGGGGACGGTGGGGCCCTACGAGCAGTACTTC.

The rearrangement links TRBV5-5 to TRBJ2-7; D is uncertain. Germline V gene lookup returns CDR1 SGHKS and CDR2 YYEKEE (reference sequence). Between the trimmed V and J ends, which lost 2 bases and 4 bases, there was a span of 10 bases. This CDR3 spans 13 amino acids. The DNA for the CDR3 is TGTGCCAGCAGCTTAAGTTGGGGATACGAGCAGTACTTC. Its protein product is CASSLSWGYEQYF.

V usage is TRBV5-6 and J usage is TRBJ2-7; perhaps D is TRBD1 or TRBD2 (6 bases each). CDR3 length equals 14 residues. From germline, CDR1 is SGHDT and CDR2 YYEEEE. Trimming shortened V by 4 bases and J by 4 bases, and 15 bases separated the two germline ends. The CDR3 reads CASSLRGLSYEQYF. Written as DNA, the CDR3 is TGTGCCAGCAGCCTTCGGGGGCTTTCGTACGAGCAGTACTTC. Full variable domain (remainder filled in from reference TRBV5-6 and TRBJ2-7): DAGVTQSPTHLIKTRGQQVTLRCSPKSGHDTVSWYQQALGQGPQFIFQYYEEEERQRGNFPDRFSGHQFPNYSSELNVNALLLGDSALYLCASSLRGLSYEQYFGPGTRLTVT.

This sequence joins TRBV29-1 and TRBJ1-1; D possibly corresponds to TRBD1 (5 bases). V lost 6 bases and J 11 bases, leaving 25 bases between the germline ends. This CDR3 has 14 amino acids. CDR1 SQVTM and CDR2 ANQGSEA come from the germline V gene. The CDR3 spells CSVGDPPGPQRAFF. The CDR3 coding sequence is TGCAGCGTCGGAGACCCTCCGGGACCCCAACGGGCTTTCTTT. The complete variable domain, with remaining parts taken from reference TRBV29-1 and TRBJ1-1, reads SAVISQKPSRDICQRGTSLTIQCQVDSQVTMMFWYRQQPGQSLTLIATANQGSEATYESGFVIDKFPISRPNLTFSTLTVSNMSPEDSSIYLCSVGDPPGPQRAFFGQGTRLTVV.

The chain combines TRBV7-8 with TRBJ2-1; maybe TRBD1 (5 bases). V was pared by 5 bases and J by 8 bases, with 13 bases between. The CDR3 is 13 amino acids. Per the germline V gene, CDR1 is SGHVS and CDR2 is FQNEAQ. CDR3 sequence: CASSVGPFDEQFF. CDR3 bases: TGTGCCAGCAGCGTGGGGCCCTTTGATGAGCAGTTCTTC.

V usage is TRBV11-2 and J usage is TRBJ2-5; the D is unclear. V gave up 5 bases and J gave up 2 bases, with 9 bases separating them. Germline lookup yields CDR1 SGHAT and CDR2 FQNNGV. CDR3 length: 13 residues. CDR3 nucleotide sequence: TGTGCCAGCAGCATAGGACCACAAGAGACCCAGTACTTC. Protein: CASSIGPQETQYF.

The rearrangement links TRBV7-2 to TRBJ2-6, with no clear D. Germline V CDR1 and CDR2: SGHTA, FQGNSA. The CDR3 consists of 13 residues. Trimming shortened V by 6 bases and J by 1 base, and 4 bases separated the two germline ends. The CDR3 coding sequence is TGTGCCAGCAGTCGATCTGGGGCCAACGTCCTGACTTTC. Its translation is CASSRSGANVLTF.

A single count supports this clone. A read error may account for a junction end that differs from germline. Additional DNA sequences in this sample encode the identical CDR3. V usage is TRBV6-1 and J usage is TRBJ2-7; 9 nucleotides line up with TRBD2. Germline V gene lookup returns CDR1 MNHNS and CDR2 SASEGT. The CDR3 length is 14 residues. CDR3 coding DNA: TGTGCCAGCAACGTAGCGGGAGTCACCTACGAGCAGTATTTC. It specifies CASNVAGVTYEQYF.

V usage is TRBV7-2 and J usage is TRBJ2-5, with 7 bases lining up with TRBD2. Germline trimming cut 3 bases from V and 5 bases from J; bases unmatched to any gene: 9. CDR3 length: 15 amino acids. Germline loops: CDR1 SGHTA, CDR2 FQGNSA. In nucleotides, the CDR3 is TGTGCCAGCAGCTTTCTCGCGGGAGTCGCCGAGACCCAGTACTTC. Residues: CASSFLAGVAETQYF. Filled out from reference TRBV7-2 and TRBJ2-5, the complete variable domain reads GAGVSQSPSNKVTEKGKDVELRCDPISGHTALYWYRQSLGQGLEFLIYFQGNSAPDKSGLPSDRFSAERTGGSVSTLTIQRTQQEDSAVYLCASSFLAGVAETQYFGPGTRLLVL.

The chain combines TRBV6-1 with TRBJ2-2; D gene unclear. V was cut by 7 bases and J by 1 base, with 7 bases left in between. Germline values: CDR1 MNHNS, CDR2 SASEGT. The CDR3 has 13 amino acids. The CDR3, as DNA: TGTGCCAGCAATGAGAGGAACACCGGGGAGCTGTTTTTT. It specifies CASNERNTGELFF.

The CDR3 bases are TGTGCCAGCAGCCCCACTACAGGGAGGAGGGGGAAACCCCATTATAGCAATCAGCCCCAGCATTTT. Its translation is CASSPTTGRRGKPHYSNQPQHF. This chain connects TRBV9 to TRBJ1-5; weak D call: TRBD1 (6 bases). Looked up from germline, CDR1 is SGDLS and CDR2 is YYNGEE. With 4 bases removed from V and 0 bases from J, the gap between germline ends came to 32 bases. The CDR3 covers 22 residues.